These 10 T cell receptor beta chains were all obtained from the same sample, sequenced in a study of Graves' ophthalmopathy and Graves' hyperthyroidism. RNA transcripts yielded amplified TCR beta CDR3 regions. The library came from an HTBI-primed first-round RT-PCR and a second-round multiplex PCR. TCRdb re-derived calls from the multiplex PCR reads in MiXCR, one entry per CDR3 protein. The table lists some 750,000 distinct CDR3 sequences, 40% of them singletons, with 40% to 55% in the top ten. Sequenced: peripheral blood. The receptors originated from an adult man with Graves' ophthalmopathy.

The sample holds many counts of this clonotype. The rearrangement joins TRBV29-1 to TRBJ2-7; 7 nucleotides match TRBD1. Germline assignment: CDR1 SQVTM and CDR2 ANQGSEA. Trimming at V came to 1 base and at J to 4 bases, leaving 7 bases not matched to a gene. CDR3 length: 14 residues. Written as DNA, the CDR3 is TGCAGCGTTGAAGGGTGGCAGGGGGAGTACGAGCAGTACTTC. Translated, it gives CSVEGWQGEYEQYF.

The chain links TRBV15 to TRBJ2-7, with D perhaps TRBD2 (6 bases). The last part of the DNA fits TRBJ2-1 better; the J call may be wrong. CDR3 size: 15 residues. Germline V gene sequence: CDR1 LNHNV, CDR2 YYDKDF (reference sequence). The CDR3 spells CATSRSLGLINEQFF. As DNA, the CDR3 is TGTGCCACCAGCAGATCCCTGGGACTTATCAATGAGCAGTTCTTC.

This clonotype was recorded at least ten times. This chain uses TRBV9 with TRBJ1-4, with no clear D. Trimming took 3 bases from V and 4 from J, leaving 16 bases between them. In germline, CDR1 is SGDLS, CDR2 YYNGEE. The CDR3 sequence is 16 residues long. The CDR3 sequence is CASSELSGVRNEKLFF. The CDR3 DNA reads as TGTGCCAGCAGCGAGCTATCGGGCGTCCGTAATGAAAAACTGTTTTTT.

Here the CDR3 reads CASSYSYSANSPLHF. The CDR3 coding sequence is TGTGCCAGCAGTTACTCGTATTCAGCAAATTCACCCCTCCACTTT. J is TRBJ1-6 and V is TRBV6-6; D call uncertain. V was trimmed by 0 bases and J by 7 bases, leaving 10 bases between them. The CDR3 is made up of 15 amino acids. Germline V gives CDR1 MNHNY, CDR2 SVGAGI (reference sequence).

This clonotype was seen ten or more times. This chain uses TRBV10-3 with TRBJ1-5; TRBD1 is a possible D gene (5 bases). The CDR3 totals 14 residues. Per the germline V gene, CDR1 is ENHRY and CDR2 is SYGVKD. The V end lost 3 bases, the J end lost 6 bases, and 12 bases lay between the germline ends. In DNA, the CDR3 is TGTGCCATCAGTGACAGGGAGATGAGTCAGCCCCAGCATTTT. This encodes CAISDREMSQPQHF.

This sequence joins TRBV14 and TRBJ2-7, with D possibly being TRBD1 (6 bases). CDR1 is SGHDN and CDR2 is FVKESK in the germline V gene. Trimming removed 0 bases at V and 5 bases at J, with 14 bases between. This CDR3 has 15 amino acids. In DNA, the CDR3 is TGTGCCAGCAGCCAAGACAGGGGAAGGGGCCACGAGCAGTACTTC. This codes for CASSQDRGRGHEQYF. The whole variable domain, remainder taken from reference TRBV14 and TRBJ2-7, is EAGVTQFPSHSVIEKGQTVTLRCDPISGHDNLYWYRRVMGKEIKFLLHFVKESKQDESGMPNNRFLAERTGGTYSTLKVQPAELEDSGVYFCASSQDRGRGHEQYFGPGTRLTVT.

The gene calls are TRBV20-1 and TRBJ2-5, with a possible D match to TRBD2 (6 bases). Germline-derived CDR1 and CDR2 are DFQATT and SNEGSKA (reference sequence). V gave up 3 bases and J gave up 0 bases, with 11 bases separating them. The CDR3 sequence is 14 residues long. DNA of the CDR3: TGCAGTGCTAGCCCGGACTATCACCAAGAGACCCAGTACTTC. It codes for CSASPDYHQETQYF.

This clonotype was seen many times. The chain combines TRBV29-1 with TRBJ1-2; 7 nucleotides agree with TRBD1. Trimming took 6 bases from V and 4 from J; bases not matched to a gene: 2. Germline CDR1 is SQVTM and CDR2 is ANQGSEA. The CDR3 spans 11 residues. The CDR3 DNA sequence: TGCAGCGTGGGGGACAGCTATGGCTACACCTTC. Translating gives CSVGDSYGYTF.

The table lists this clonotype with a few counts. The V and J genes are TRBV7-9 and TRBJ2-2; D uncertain. The germline V gene has CDR1 SEHNR and CDR2 FQNEAQ (reference sequence). V was cut by 0 bases and J by 7 bases, with 3 bases left in between. This CDR3 contains 12 residues. The CDR3 reads CASSLALGELFF. CDR3 bases: TGTGCCAGCAGCTTAGCGCTCGGGGAGCTGTTTTTT.

The chain combines TRBV7-9 with TRBJ2-7; D may be TRBD1 (7 bases). V lost 5 bases, J lost 7 bases, and 15 bases lay in between. Germline CDR1 reads SEHNR; CDR2 reads FQNEAQ (reference sequence). The CDR3 spans 13 residues. The CDR3 DNA is TGTGCCAGCAGCGACACCAGGGGGAGGGAGCAGTACTTC. Amino acid sequence: CASSDTRGREQYF.